The clone carrying this T cell receptor (beta chain) showed up just a few times. The sample is drawn from a study of PD-1 blockade in mismatch repair-deficient tumors. V was clipped by 8 bases and J by 1 base, with 18 bases between them. In germline, CDR1 is KGHSH, CDR2 LQKENI. The CDR3 totals 16 residues. The TCR-sequenced patients were a few responders to pembrolizumab. Sequencing was performed with immunoSEQ multiplex PCR; in TCRdb, only in-frame clones are kept and a portion is missing. The sample lists 70,000 to 90,000 clones; roughly 80% were seen once. The sequences come from peripheral blood, collected 44 weeks after starting pembrolizumab. The origin of this receptor is an adult with mismatch repair-deficient cancer. This chain connects TRBV18 to TRBJ1-3; unclear D gene. CDR3 nucleotides: TGTGCCAGCGGACCGGGATACTACCTTTCTGGAAACACCATATATTTT. Its protein product is CASGPGYYLSGNTIYF.